This entry lists 13 T cell receptor beta chains sequenced from one sample in a study of blood T cells in healthy people across ages. PCR was performed a second time for about 7 to 12 cycles using a sample-barcoded 5' primer and a J-beta primer mix. TCRdb redid the calling of the 5' RACE reads with MiXCR, one entry per CDR3 protein. This table holds approximately 1,000,000 distinct CDR3 sequences, 45% found once. The sequenced sample consisted of blood. Receptor source: a woman aged 60-70 years in good health.

This clonotype has only a few counts. The V call is TRBV24-1, the J call TRBJ2-1; the match to TRBD2 covers 10 bases. Germline-derived CDR1 and CDR2 are KGHDR and SFDVKD. The CDR3 is 14 amino acids. Losses at the gene ends were 4 bases for V and 9 bases for J; bases not matched to a gene: 5. The CDR3 loop reads CATSDPSGRGEQFF. Here the CDR3 DNA reads TGTGCCACCAGTGACCCTAGCGGGAGAGGTGAGCAGTTCTTC.

The chain joins TRBV2 to TRBJ2-5; 7 bases align to TRBD2. The CDR3 has 16 residues. The V gene end was trimmed by 3 bases and the J gene end by 1 base; junction bases not matched to a gene: 8. The germline gives CDR1 SNHLY, CDR2 FYNNEI. CDR3 protein: CASSDAGGGVQETQYF. Written as DNA, the CDR3 is TGTGCCAGCAGTGACGCCGGTGGGGGGGTCCAAGAGACCCAGTACTTC.

This clonotype was picked up a small number of times. The rearrangement links TRBV4-1 to TRBJ1-3; D call uncertain. CDR3 length: 15 amino acids. V lost 0 bases and J 4 bases, leaving 10 bases between the germline ends. Germline CDR1 is MGHRA and CDR2 is YSYEKL. The CDR3 region is CASSQEPGGGNTIYF. The CDR3 DNA is TGCGCCAGCAGCCAAGAACCAGGTGGAGGAAACACCATATATTTT.

Only a few counts were recorded for this clonotype. The CDR3: CASSISRNNEQFF. The DNA of the CDR3 is TGTGCCAGCAGTATTAGCAGAAACAATGAGCAGTTCTTC. The genes are TRBV6-1 and TRBJ2-1; D uncertain. V gave up 5 bases and J gave up 5 bases, with 10 bases separating them. The CDR3 is 13 amino acids. Germline assignment: CDR1 MNHNS and CDR2 SASEGT.

V usage is TRBV27 and J usage is TRBJ2-1; D unclear. V was clipped by 8 bases and J by 7 bases, with 24 bases between them. CDR1 is MNHEY, CDR2 SMNVEV, per germline (reference sequence). The CDR3 contains 16 residues. The CDR3 coding sequence is TGTGCCAGCCCTGCTTGCCCTGGTCGCGTGGAGAATGAGCAGTTCTTC. It codes for CASPACPGRVENEQFF.

This clonotype turned up a few times. The chain uses TRBV20-1 and TRBJ2-7; D may be TRBD1 (5 bases). V lost 3 bases, J lost 4 bases, and 10 bases lay in between. There are 12 residues in the CDR3. The V gene's germline CDR1 is DFQATT and CDR2 SNEGSKA (reference sequence). The CDR3 region has the DNA TGCAGTGCTAGCGACAGCCAGTACGAGCAGTACTTC. It specifies CSASDSQYEQYF.

The gene calls are TRBV9 and TRBJ2-5; TRBD2 is a possible D gene (6 bases). The CDR3 has 14 amino acids. Between the trimmed V and J ends, which lost 0 bases and 5 bases, there was a span of 11 bases. Germline values: CDR1 SGDLS, CDR2 YYNGEE. The CDR3 loop reads CASSVDGGTETQYF. DNA for the CDR3: TGTGCCAGCAGCGTAGATGGAGGGACCGAGACCCAGTACTTC.

The chain employs TRBV27 and TRBJ2-1; 12 nucleotides agree with TRBD2. The V segment lost 3 bases and the J segment 8 bases; nucleotides outside the gene matches: 8. CDR3 length: 16 amino acids. Germline CDR1 and CDR2: MNHEY and SMNVEV (reference sequence). CDR3 residues: CASSFLTSGRFDEQFF. In DNA form, the CDR3 reads TGTGCCAGCAGTTTCCTGACTAGCGGGAGATTCGATGAGCAGTTCTTC.

The J gene is TRBJ2-7, the V gene TRBV2, with 7 bases lining up with TRBD1. Trimming took 4 bases from V and 4 from J; bases not matched to a gene: 7. Looked up from germline, CDR1 is SNHLY and CDR2 is FYNNEI. The CDR3 is made up of 14 amino acids. The CDR3 nucleotides are TGTGCCAGCAGTGGAGGGACAGACCTGTACGAGCAGTACTTC. Translating it yields CASSGGTDLYEQYF.

The table lists this clonotype with a few counts. The chain combines TRBV2 with TRBJ2-7; no clear D. The CDR3 covers 13 residues. V gave up 3 bases and J gave up 2 bases, with 8 bases separating them. Germline V gene sequence: CDR1 SNHLY, CDR2 FYNNEI. The CDR3 region is CASSDVGTYEQYF. CDR3 in DNA: TGTGCCAGCAGTGACGTGGGAACCTACGAGCAGTACTTC.

The chain employs TRBV5-6 and TRBJ1-2, with a tentative D call TRBD1 (6 bases). In germline, CDR1 is SGHDT, CDR2 YYEEEE. The CDR3 length is 17 residues. The V end was cut by 1 base, the J end by 6 bases, with 22 bases between. CDR3 sequence (DNA): TGTGCCAGCAGCTTGAGTCTGGCCCCAGGGGAATTGGATGGCTACACCTTC. It is translated as CASSLSLAPGELDGYTF.

For this clonotype: Since a much larger clone is just one base distant, this may be a read error. V gene TRBV6-5 combines with J gene TRBJ2-1; 11 nucleotides agree with TRBD1. Germline V gene sequence: CDR1 MNHEY, CDR2 SVGAGI. V shed 6 bases, J shed 2 bases, and the junction held 3 bases outside the gene matches. The CDR3 runs to 15 residues. CDR3 DNA sequence: TGTGCCAGCAGATCGGGACAGGGGGCCTACAATGAGCAGTTCTTC. Translating it yields CASRSGQGAYNEQFF.

The rearrangement uses TRBV5-1 and TRBJ2-3, with D unresolved. Germline V lookup: CDR1 SGHRS, CDR2 YFSETQ. The CDR3 runs 14 residues. V dropped 4 bases and J dropped 4 bases, with 13 bases sitting between them. This chain's CDR3 is CASSPVGYPDTQYF. As DNA, the CDR3 is TGCGCCAGCAGCCCAGTGGGGTACCCAGATACGCAGTATTTT.